This T cell receptor beta chain was profiled in a study of molecular identifiers for immune sequencing clone quantification. Regarding the study as a whole: Highly expanded clone sizes could be underestimated through barcode sharing by identical TCR molecules.

This clonotype has at least ten counts. Antigen specificity is unknown. Bulk TCR library preparation followed previously described methods with listed TCR primers. TCRdb re-called the PCR reads through MiXCR, storing one row per CDR3 protein. The table lists approximately 500,000 distinct CDR3 sequences, 20% to 25% of them singletons. This CDR3 is 15 amino acids long. Germline loops: CDR1 LGHNA, CDR2 YSLEER. V gave up 0 bases and J gave up 2 bases, with 11 bases separating them. Libraries used roughly 20,000 to 1,100,000 sorted naive CD8 T cells and 10%, 30% or 50% RNA input. Naive CD8 T cells, phenotype CD8+CD4-CCR7+CD45RA+, were sorted.

Sequenced: naive CD8+ T cells from blood, with Jurkat cell RNA spiked in. As for subset: FACS-sorted CD8+CD4-CCR7+CD45RA+ naive T cells. The rearrangement links TRBV4-3 to TRBJ2-7; D uncertain. The clonotype originates from a human donor in good health. Some libraries in this study had Jurkat cell RNA spiked in. CDR3 sequence reads: CASSQDLSRAYEQYF. CDR3 DNA: TGCGCCAGCAGCCAAGATCTGTCCCGGGCCTACGAGCAGTACTTC.